This T cell receptor (beta chain) comes out of a study of CD8+ T cells in alopecia areata. Overall study: Treated patients were given 5 to 10 mg oral tofacitinib twice daily.

Points from the study as a whole: Alopecia totalis/universalis scalp especially showed more expanded CD8+ clones than normal scalp.

Isolated RNA was reverse transcribed into cDNA used as the sequencing template. Generated by immunoSEQ multiplex PCR, the TCRdb table keeps only in-frame clones and is missing some. The repertoire holds 150,000 to 200,000 clones, with 59% as singletons. There are 13 residues in the CDR3. V lost 7 bases and J lost 7, with 16 bases in between. Per germline, CDR1 SQVTM and CDR2 ANQGSEA. As concerns this clone: Antigen: not known.

This sequence joins TRBV29-1 and TRBJ1-4, with D tentatively TRBD1 (5 bases). The receptor was derived from a human donor with alopecia areata. Material: CD4+ T cells sorted from blood, obtained at week 0. The CDR3 region is CSARPLGGEKLFF. Written as DNA, the CDR3 is TGCAGCGCCCGTCCCTTGGGGGGTGAAAAACTGTTTTTT.